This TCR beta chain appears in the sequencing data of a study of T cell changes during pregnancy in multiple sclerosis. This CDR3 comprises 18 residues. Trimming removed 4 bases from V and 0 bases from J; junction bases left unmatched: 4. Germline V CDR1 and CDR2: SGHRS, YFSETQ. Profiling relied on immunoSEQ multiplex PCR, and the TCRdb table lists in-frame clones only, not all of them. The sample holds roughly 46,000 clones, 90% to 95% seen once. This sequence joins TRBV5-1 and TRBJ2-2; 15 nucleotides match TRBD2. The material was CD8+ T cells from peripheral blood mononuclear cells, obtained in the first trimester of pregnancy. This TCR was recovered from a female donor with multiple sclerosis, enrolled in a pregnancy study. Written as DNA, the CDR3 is TGCGCCAGCAGCCCTGGGACTAGCGGGAGGACGAACACCGGGGAGCTGTTTTTT. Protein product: CASSPGTSGRTNTGELFF. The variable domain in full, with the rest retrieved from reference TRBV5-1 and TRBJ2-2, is KAGVTQTPRYLIKTRGQQVTLSCSPISGHRSVSWYQQTPGQGLQFLFEYFSETQRNKGNFPGRFSGRQFSNSRSEMNVSTLELGDSALYLCASSPGTSGRTNTGELFFGEGSRLTVL.